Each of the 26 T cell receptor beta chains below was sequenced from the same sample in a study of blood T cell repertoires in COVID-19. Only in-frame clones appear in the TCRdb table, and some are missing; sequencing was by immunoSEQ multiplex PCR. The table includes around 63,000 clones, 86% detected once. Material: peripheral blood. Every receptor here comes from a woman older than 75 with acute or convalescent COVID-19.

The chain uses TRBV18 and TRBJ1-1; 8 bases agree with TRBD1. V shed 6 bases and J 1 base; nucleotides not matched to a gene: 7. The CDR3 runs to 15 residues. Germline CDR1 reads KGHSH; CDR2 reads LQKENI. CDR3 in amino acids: CASSKQGEENTEAFF. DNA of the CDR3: TGTGCCAGCTCCAAACAGGGGGAGGAGAACACTGAAGCTTTCTTT.

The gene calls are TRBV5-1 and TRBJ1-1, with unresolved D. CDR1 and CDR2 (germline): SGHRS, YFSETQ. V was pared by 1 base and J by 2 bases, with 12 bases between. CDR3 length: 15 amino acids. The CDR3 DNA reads TGCGCCAGCAGCTTGTTACCGGGATATAACACTGAAGCTTTCTTT. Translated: CASSLLPGYNTEAFF. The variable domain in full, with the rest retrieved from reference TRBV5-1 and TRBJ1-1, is KAGVTQTPRYLIKTRGQQVTLSCSPISGHRSVSWYQQTPGQGLQFLFEYFSETQRNKGNFPGRFSGRQFSNSRSEMNVSTLELGDSALYLCASSLLPGYNTEAFFGQGTRLTVV.

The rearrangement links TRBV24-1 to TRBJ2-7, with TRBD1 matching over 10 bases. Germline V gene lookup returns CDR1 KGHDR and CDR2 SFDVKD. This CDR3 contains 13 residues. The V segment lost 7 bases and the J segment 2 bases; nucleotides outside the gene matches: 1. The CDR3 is CATRGQGAYEQYF. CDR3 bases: TGTGCCACCAGAGGACAGGGGGCCTACGAGCAGTACTTC.

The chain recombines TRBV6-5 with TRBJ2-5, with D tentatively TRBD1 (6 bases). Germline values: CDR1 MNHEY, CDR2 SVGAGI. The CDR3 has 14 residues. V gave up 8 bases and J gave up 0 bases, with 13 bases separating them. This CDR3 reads CASLQGPNQETQYF. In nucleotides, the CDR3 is TGTGCCAGCCTCCAGGGGCCAAACCAAGAGACCCAGTACTTC.

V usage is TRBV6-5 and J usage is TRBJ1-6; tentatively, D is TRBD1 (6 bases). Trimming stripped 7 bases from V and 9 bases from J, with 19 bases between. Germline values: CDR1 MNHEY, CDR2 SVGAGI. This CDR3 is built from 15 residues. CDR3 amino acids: CASKINQGSGSPLHF. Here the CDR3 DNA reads TGTGCCAGCAAAATTAACCAGGGGTCGGGTTCACCCCTCCACTTT.

The CDR3 DNA sequence: TGTGCCAGCAGCTTAATGGTCGGTTCGACCCAGTACTTC. Translated, it gives CASSLMVGSTQYF. The chain joins TRBV7-6 to TRBJ2-5; no clear D. V was cut by 2 bases and J by 7 bases, with 11 bases left in between. The CDR3 is made up of 13 amino acids. CDR1 SGHVS and CDR2 FNYEAQ come from the germline V gene. Supplemented by reference TRBV7-6 and TRBJ2-5, the full variable domain reads GAGVSQSPRYKVTKRGQDVALRCDPISGHVSLYWYRQALGQGPEFLTYFNYEAQQDKSGLPNDRFSAERPEGSISTLTIQRTEQRDSAMYRCASSLMVGSTQYFGPGTRLLVL.

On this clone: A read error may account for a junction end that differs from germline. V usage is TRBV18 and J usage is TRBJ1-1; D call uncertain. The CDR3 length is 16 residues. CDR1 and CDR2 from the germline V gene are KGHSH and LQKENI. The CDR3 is CASSPRSGSMNTEAFF. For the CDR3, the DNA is TGTGCCAGCTCGCCACGGTCGGGATCCATGAACACTGAAGCTTTCTTT.

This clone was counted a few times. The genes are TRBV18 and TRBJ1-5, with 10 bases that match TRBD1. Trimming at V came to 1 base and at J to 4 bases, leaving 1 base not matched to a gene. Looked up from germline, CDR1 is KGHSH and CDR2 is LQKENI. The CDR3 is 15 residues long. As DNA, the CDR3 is TGTGCCAGCTCACCACGACAGGGGGCAAATCAGCCCCAGCATTTT. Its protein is CASSPRQGANQPQHF.

In DNA, the CDR3 is TGCGCCAGCAGTGTCACAGGGATATATGGCTACACCTTC. Residues: CASSVTGIYGYTF. V and J are TRBV4-3 and TRBJ1-2; tentatively, D is TRBD1 (6 bases). CDR1 and CDR2 (germline): LGHNA, YSLEER. Between the trimmed V and J ends, which lost 6 bases and 5 bases, there was a span of 13 bases. CDR3 length: 13 residues.

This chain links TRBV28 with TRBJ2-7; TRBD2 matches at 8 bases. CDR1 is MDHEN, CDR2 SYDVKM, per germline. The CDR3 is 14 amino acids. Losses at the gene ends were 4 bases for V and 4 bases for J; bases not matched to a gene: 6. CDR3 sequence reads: CASSSGAGGYEQYF. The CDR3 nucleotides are TGTGCCAGCAGTTCAGGTGCGGGGGGATACGAGCAGTACTTC.

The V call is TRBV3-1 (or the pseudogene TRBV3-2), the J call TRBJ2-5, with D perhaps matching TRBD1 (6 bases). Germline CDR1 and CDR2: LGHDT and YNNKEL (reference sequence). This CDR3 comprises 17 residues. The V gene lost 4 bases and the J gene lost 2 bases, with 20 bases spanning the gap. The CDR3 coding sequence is TGTGCCAGCAGCCCCGATAAAGTCCCCACAGGGCAAGAGACCCAGTACTTC. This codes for CASSPDKVPTGQETQYF.

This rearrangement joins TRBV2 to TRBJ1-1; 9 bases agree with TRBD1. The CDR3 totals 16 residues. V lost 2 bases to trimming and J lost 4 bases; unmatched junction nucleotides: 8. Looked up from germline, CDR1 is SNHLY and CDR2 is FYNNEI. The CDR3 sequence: CASSEQGTGGGTEAFF. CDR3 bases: TGTGCCAGCAGTGAACAGGGTACAGGGGGCGGCACTGAAGCTTTCTTT. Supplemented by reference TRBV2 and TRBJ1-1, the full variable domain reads EPEVTQTPSHQVTQMGQEVILRCVPISNHLYFYWYRQILGQKVEFLVSFYNNEISEKSEIFDDQFSVERPDGSNFTLKIRSTKLEDSAMYFCASSEQGTGGGTEAFFGQGTRLTVV.

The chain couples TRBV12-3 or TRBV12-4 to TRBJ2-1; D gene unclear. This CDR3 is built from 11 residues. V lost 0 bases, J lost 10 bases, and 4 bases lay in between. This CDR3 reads CASSLAQEQFF. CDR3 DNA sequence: TGTGCCAGCAGTTTAGCGCAGGAGCAGTTCTTC.

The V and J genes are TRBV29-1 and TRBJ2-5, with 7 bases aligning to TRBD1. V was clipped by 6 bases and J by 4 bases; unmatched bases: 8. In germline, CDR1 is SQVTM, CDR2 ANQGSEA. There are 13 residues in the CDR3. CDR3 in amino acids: CSVTTGLGETQYF. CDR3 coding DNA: TGCAGCGTAACGACAGGGTTGGGAGAGACCCAGTACTTC.

The CDR3 DNA sequence: TGTGCCAGCAGTTGGCAGGGGAACTATGGCTACACCTTC. It codes for CASSWQGNYGYTF. The genes are TRBV12-3 or TRBV12-4 and TRBJ1-2; D might be TRBD1 (6 bases). The CDR3 length is 13 residues. V was pared by 4 bases and J by 2 bases, with 8 bases between.

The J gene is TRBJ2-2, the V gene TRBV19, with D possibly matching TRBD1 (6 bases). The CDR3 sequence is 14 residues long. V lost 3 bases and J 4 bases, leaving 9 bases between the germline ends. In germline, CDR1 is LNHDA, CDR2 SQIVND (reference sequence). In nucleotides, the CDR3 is TGTGCCAGTAGTATTTCAGGGGCCACCGGGGAGCTGTTTTTT. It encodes CASSISGATGELFF.

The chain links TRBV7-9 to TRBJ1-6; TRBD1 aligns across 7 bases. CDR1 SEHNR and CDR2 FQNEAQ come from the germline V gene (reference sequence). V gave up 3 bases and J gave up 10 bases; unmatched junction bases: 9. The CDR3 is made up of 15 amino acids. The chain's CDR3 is CASSFGQASESPLHF. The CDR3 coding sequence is TGTGCCAGCAGCTTTGGACAGGCGTCCGAGTCACCCCTCCACTTT.

CDR3 in DNA: TGTGCCAGCAGCTTAGATTCAGGGTTAGGCACCGGGGAGCTGTTTTTT. It is translated as CASSLDSGLGTGELFF. V gene TRBV11-3 combines with J gene TRBJ2-2; D may be TRBD1 (5 bases). The CDR3 sequence is 16 residues long. With 0 bases removed from V and 4 bases from J, the gap between germline ends came to 12 bases. Germline lookup yields CDR1 SGHNT and CDR2 YENEEA.

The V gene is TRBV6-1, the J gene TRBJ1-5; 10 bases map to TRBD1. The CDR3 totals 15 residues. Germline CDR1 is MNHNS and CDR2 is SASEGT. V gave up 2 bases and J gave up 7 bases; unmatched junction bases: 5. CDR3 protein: CASSEPGTGEQPQHF. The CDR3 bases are TGTGCCAGCAGTGAACCCGGGACAGGGGAACAGCCCCAGCATTTT.

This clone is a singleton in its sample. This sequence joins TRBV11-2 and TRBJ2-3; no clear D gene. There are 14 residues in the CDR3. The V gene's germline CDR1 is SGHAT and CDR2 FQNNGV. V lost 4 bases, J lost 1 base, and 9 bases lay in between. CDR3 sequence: CASSSAQGTDTQYF. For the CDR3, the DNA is TGTGCCAGCAGCTCGGCCCAGGGCACAGATACGCAGTATTTT. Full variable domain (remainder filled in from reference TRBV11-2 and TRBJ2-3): EAGVAQSPRYKIIEKRQSVAFWCNPISGHATLYWYQQILGQGPKLLIQFQNNGVVDDSQLPKDRFSAERLKGVDSTLKIQPAKLEDSAVYLCASSSAQGTDTQYFGPGTRLTVL.

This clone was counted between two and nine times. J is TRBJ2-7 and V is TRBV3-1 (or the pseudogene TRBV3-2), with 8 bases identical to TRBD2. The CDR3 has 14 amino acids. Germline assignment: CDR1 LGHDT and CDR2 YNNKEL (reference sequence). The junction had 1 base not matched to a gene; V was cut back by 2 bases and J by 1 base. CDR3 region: CASSQQRGSYEQYF. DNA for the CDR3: TGTGCCAGCAGCCAACAGCGGGGGTCCTACGAGCAGTACTTC.

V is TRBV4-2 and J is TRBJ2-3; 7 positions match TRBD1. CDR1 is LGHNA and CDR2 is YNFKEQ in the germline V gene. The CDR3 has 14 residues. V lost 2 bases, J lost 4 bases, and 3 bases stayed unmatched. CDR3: CASSQLQGADTQYF. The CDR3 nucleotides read TGTGCCAGCAGCCAACTGCAGGGGGCAGATACGCAGTATTTT.

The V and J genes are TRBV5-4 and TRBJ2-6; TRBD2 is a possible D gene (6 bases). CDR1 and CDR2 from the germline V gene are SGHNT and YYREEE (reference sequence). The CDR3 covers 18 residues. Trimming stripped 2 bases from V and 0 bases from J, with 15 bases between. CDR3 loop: CASSLGRTGVSGANVLTF. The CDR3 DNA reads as TGTGCCAGCAGCTTAGGACGGACGGGAGTCTCTGGGGCCAACGTCCTGACTTTC.

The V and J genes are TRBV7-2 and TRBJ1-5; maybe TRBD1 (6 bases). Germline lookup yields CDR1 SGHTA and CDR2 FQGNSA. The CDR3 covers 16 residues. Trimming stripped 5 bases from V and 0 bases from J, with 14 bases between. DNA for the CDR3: TGTGCCAGCAGCCTTGCGGGGGGCCATAGCAATCAGCCCCAGCATTTT. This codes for CASSLAGGHSNQPQHF.

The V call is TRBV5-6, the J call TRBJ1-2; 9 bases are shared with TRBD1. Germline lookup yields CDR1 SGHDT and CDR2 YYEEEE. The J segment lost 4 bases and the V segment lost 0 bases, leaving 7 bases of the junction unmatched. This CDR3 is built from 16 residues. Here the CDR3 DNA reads TGTGCCAGCAGCTTGGGAGGGGACAGGGAACTCTATGGCTACACCTTC. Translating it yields CASSLGGDRELYGYTF.

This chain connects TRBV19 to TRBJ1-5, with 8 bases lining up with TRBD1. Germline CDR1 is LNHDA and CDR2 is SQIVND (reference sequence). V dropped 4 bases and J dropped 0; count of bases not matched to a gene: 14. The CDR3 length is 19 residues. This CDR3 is CASSTYQGAWDYSNQPQHF. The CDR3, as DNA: TGTGCCAGTAGTACCTACCAGGGGGCGTGGGATTATAGCAATCAGCCCCAGCATTTT.